This T cell receptor (beta chain) was recorded in a study of CD8 T cells in ankylosing spondylitis. TCRdb called the 5' RACE reads again in MiXCR, with one record for every CDR3 protein. The table shows a few hundred thousand distinct CDR3 sequences, with less than 25% occurring only once. Details on this clonotype: Antigen: not known.

CDR3 size: 15 residues. Germline V CDR1 and CDR2: LNHNV, YYDKDF (reference sequence). With V trimmed by 0 bases and J by 6 bases, 7 bases remained unmatched. Findings of the study overall: Reportedly, matched ankylosing spondylitis synovial fluid was significantly enriched for disease-linked clones. Apparently characteristic of ankylosing spondylitis blood was a TCR beta motif (under ten highly homologous variants).

J is TRBJ2-7 and V is TRBV15; 8 bases fit TRBD2. Sequencing was done on a sample of blood, either unsorted or a sorted T cell fraction (not recorded which). This TCR derives from a female donor with ankylosing spondylitis or in good health (not recorded which). CDR3 protein: CATSRDSREAGEQYF. Written as DNA, the CDR3 is TGTGCCACCAGCAGAGATTCGCGGGAGGCTGGCGAGCAGTACTTC.